The rows below give T cell receptor beta chains drawn from one sample of a study of T cells in Graves' hyperthyroidism and ophthalmopathy. TCRdb re-derived calls from the multiplex PCR reads in MiXCR, one entry per CDR3 protein. Of over 350,000 distinct CDR3 sequences detected, over 12% appear once; the ten largest clones hold approximately 13%. The sequenced sample was blood. These receptors were collected from a man between 18 and 29 years old with Graves' ophthalmopathy. Each CDR3 is given with its conserved first and last residue. A D gene is named only where the DNA matches it firmly. Only some rows state a clone size, as once, few, many or a class for expanded clones.

d_call | j_call | clone_size | v_call | cdr3_nt | cdr3_aa
. | TRBJ2-3 | many | TRBV2 | TGTGCCAGCAGTGAACAGGGGAGGGTAGATACGCAGTATTTT | CASSEQGRVDTQYF
. | TRBJ1-2 | many | TRBV3-1 | TGTGCCAGCAGCCCCCATGGAGCCGGCTATGGCTACACCTTC | CASSPHGAGYGYTF
. | TRBJ1-1 | many | TRBV2 | TGTGCCAGCACGTGGACAGCTGAAGCTTTCTTT | CASTWTAEAFF
. | TRBJ2-7 | many | TRBV20-1 | TGCAGTGCTTTGACAGTTTACGAGCAGTACTTC | CSALTVYEQYF
TRBD1 | TRBJ1-6 | few | TRBV15 | TGTGCCACCAGCAGCGGACAGGCGAGCTCCTATAATTCACCCCTCCACTTT | CATSSGQASSYNSPLHF
TRBD1 | TRBJ2-7 | many | TRBV18 | TGTGCCAGCTCACCCGGGACAGGGCCCTTGGCCGAGCAGTACTTC | CASSPGTGPLAEQYF
. | TRBJ1-6 | many | TRBV30 | TGTGCCTGGAGGCCAGAAAATTCACCCCTCCACTTT | CAWRPENSPLHF
. | TRBJ2-1 | . | TRBV7-9 | TGTGCCAGCAGCTTTAATGTTGGAGATGAGCAGTTCTTC | CASSFNVGDEQFF
. | TRBJ2-2 | many | TRBV12-3/TRBV12-4 | TGTGCCAGCAGTTGGGCCGCGAACACCGGGGAGCTGTTTTTT | CASSWAANTGELFF
. | TRBJ1-1 | few | TRBV27 | TGTGCCAGCAGAGCCACCGGGACACAGAACACTGAAGCTTTCTTT | CASRATGTQNTEAFF
TRBD2 | TRBJ2-5 | many | TRBV2 | TGTGCCAGCTCCCTGCTAGCGGGTACTCAAGAGACCCAGTACTTC | CASSLLAGTQETQYF
. | TRBJ2-1 | many | TRBV18 | TGTGCCAGCTCACCAGGTCAGGCCAATGAGCAGTTCTTC | CASSPGQANEQFF
. | TRBJ2-7 | few | TRBV7-9 | TGTGCCAGCAGCTTAGGCGGGGACCGAGCCTACGAGCAGTACTTC | CASSLGGDRAYEQYF
. | TRBJ1-6 | . | TRBV6-1 | TGTGCCAGCAGTGAAATTGATGGTGTCTCCTATAATTCACCCCTCCACTTT | CASSEIDGVSYNSPLHF
TRBD2 | TRBJ2-7 | . | TRBV19 | TGTGCCAGTAGTATGTGGCTAGCGGGGACTTACGAGCAGTACTTC | CASSMWLAGTYEQYF
TRBD2 | TRBJ2-3 | few | TRBV6-1 | TGTGCCAGCAGGACGCTAGCGGGAGCCACAGATACGCAGTATTTT | CASRTLAGATDTQYF
. | TRBJ1-2 | . | TRBV5-8 | TGTGCCAGCAGCTTGCGGGCGGTTGACTATGGCTACACCTTC | CASSLRAVDYGYTF
TRBD1 | TRBJ1-5 | many | TRBV9 | TGTGCCAGCAGCGTTCCCCGACCCAAGACAGGGCGGACGGAGCCCCAGCATTTT | CASSVPRPKTGRTEPQHF
TRBD2 | TRBJ2-1 | few | TRBV19 | TGTGCCAGTAGTAGACCTCCTAGCGGACTGAATGAGCAGTTCTTC | CASSRPPSGLNEQFF
. | TRBJ1-4 | many | TRBV12-3/TRBV12-4 | TGTGCCAGCAGTTTGGGGGGGACAGAAAAACTGTTTTTT | CASSLGGTEKLFF
TRBD1 | TRBJ2-7 | few | TRBV27 | TGTGCCAGCAAGGGACAGGGGGGAGAGCAGTACTTC | CASKGQGGEQYF
. | TRBJ2-7 | many | TRBV2 | TGTGCCAGCAGTGAAGCGACAGGTGAAACCTACGAGCAGTACTTC | CASSEATGETYEQYF
. | TRBJ2-2 | . | TRBV5-4 | TGTGCCAGCAGCTTAGGCGTTGAGGTTTTTACCGGGGGGCTGTTTTTT | CASSLGVEVFTGGLFF
TRBD2 | TRBJ2-1 | . | TRBV5-1 | TGCGCCAGCAGCTTGCGGGGGGAAACGAATGAGCAGTTCTTC | CASSLRGETNEQFF
. | TRBJ2-7 | many | TRBV7-9 | TGTGCCAGCAGCCATCTGGCCGAATCCTACGAGCAGTACTTC | CASSHLAESYEQYF
. | TRBJ1-6 | many | TRBV20-1 | TGCAGTGCTAAAGGAGGGGAGAGGGGAATTTCACCCCTCCACTTT | CSAKGGERGISPLHF
TRBD1 | TRBJ1-2 | many | TRBV18 | TGTGCCAGCTCACGTCAGGGACAGGGGAACTATGGCTACACCTTC | CASSRQGQGNYGYTF
. | TRBJ2-2 | few | TRBV7-6 | TGTGCCAGCACGGGCGGGACGAACACCGGGGAGCTGTTTTTT | CASTGGTNTGELFF
. | TRBJ2-6 | many | TRBV3-1 | TGTGCCAGCATGGGTCGCAACTCTGGGGCCAACGTCCTGACTTTC | CASMGRNSGANVLTF
TRBD2 | TRBJ2-7 | few | TRBV25-1 | TGTGCCAGCACCGGGACTAGCGGGGAGGGGGAGCAGTACTTC | CASTGTSGEGEQYF
TRBD2 | TRBJ2-3 | few | TRBV5-6 | TGTGCCAGCAGCTCGGGACTAGCGGGAGGCCCCGGGTGGGTAGTGGTCGGAACAGATACGCAGTATTTT | CASSSGLAGGPGWVVVGTDTQYF
. | TRBJ1-2 | few | TRBV6-5 | TGTGCCAGCAGTTACTCGTCTATGGTTAACTATGGCTACACCTTC | CASSYSSMVNYGYTF
. | TRBJ2-5 | few | TRBV19 | TGTGCCAGTAGTATAGGACGACAAGAGACCCAGTACTTC | CASSIGRQETQYF